The present T cell receptor (beta chain) was sequenced within a study of blood T cells in healthy people across ages. PCR was performed a second time for 7 to 11 cycles using a sample-barcoded 5' primer and a J-beta primer mix. TCRdb re-analysed the 5' RACE reads in MiXCR, keeping a single row per CDR3 protein. Altogether approximately 940,000 distinct CDR3 sequences are present, about 48% being singletons, with the ten largest covering roughly 12%. Germline lookup yields CDR1 SGHTA and CDR2 FQGNSA. Deletions cut 1 base from V and 7 bases from J, with 13 bases between. The CDR3 consists of 15 residues.

Sequenced input: blood. The receptor was derived from a man between 25 and 39 years old in good health. J is TRBJ1-4 and V is TRBV7-2, with D perhaps TRBD1 (6 bases). The CDR3 DNA is TGTGCCAGCAGCTTAGGTGGGGGGCAGCGTGAAAAACTGTTTTTT. Translating gives CASSLGGGQREKLFF.